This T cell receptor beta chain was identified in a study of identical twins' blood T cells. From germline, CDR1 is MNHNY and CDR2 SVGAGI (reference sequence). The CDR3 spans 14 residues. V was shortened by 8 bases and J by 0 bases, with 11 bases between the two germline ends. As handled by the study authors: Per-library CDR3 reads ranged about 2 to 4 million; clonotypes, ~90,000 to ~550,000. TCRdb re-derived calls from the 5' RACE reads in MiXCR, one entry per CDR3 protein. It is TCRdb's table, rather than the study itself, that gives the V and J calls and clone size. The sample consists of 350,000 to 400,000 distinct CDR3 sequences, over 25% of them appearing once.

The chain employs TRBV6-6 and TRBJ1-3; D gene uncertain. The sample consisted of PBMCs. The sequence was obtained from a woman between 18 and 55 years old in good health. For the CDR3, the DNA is TGTGCCAGCCGTCTACAAAGCTCTGGAAACACCATATATTTT. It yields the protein CASRLQSSGNTIYF.